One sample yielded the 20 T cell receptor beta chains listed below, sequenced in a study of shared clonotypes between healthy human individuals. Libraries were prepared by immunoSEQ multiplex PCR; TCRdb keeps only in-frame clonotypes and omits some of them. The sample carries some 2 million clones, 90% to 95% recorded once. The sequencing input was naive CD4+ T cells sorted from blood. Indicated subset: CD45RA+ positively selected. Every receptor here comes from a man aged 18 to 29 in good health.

CDR3 DNA sequence: TGTGCCAGCAGCTTAGGAGGGCCCCGCGGTAATGAGCAGTTCTTC. Translated: CASSLGGPRGNEQFF. The chain is built from TRBV7-8 and TRBJ2-1; maybe TRBD2 (5 bases). The germline CDR1 and CDR2 sequences are SGHVS and FQNEAQ. Deletions cut 1 base from V and 7 bases from J, with 14 bases between. This CDR3 spans 15 amino acids.

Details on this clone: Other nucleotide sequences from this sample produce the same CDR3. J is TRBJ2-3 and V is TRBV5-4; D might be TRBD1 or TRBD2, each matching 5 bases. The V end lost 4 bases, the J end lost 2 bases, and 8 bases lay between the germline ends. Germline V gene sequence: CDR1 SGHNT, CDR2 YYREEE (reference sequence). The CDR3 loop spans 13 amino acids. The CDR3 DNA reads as TGTGCCAGCAGCAAGGGGACCACAGATACGCAGTATTTT. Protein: CASSKGTTDTQYF.

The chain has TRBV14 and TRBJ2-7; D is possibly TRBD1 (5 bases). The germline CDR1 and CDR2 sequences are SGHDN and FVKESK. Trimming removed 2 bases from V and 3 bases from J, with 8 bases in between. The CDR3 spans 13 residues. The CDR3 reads CASSQLTGYEQYF. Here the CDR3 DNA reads TGTGCCAGCAGCCAACTAACAGGCTACGAGCAGTACTTC.

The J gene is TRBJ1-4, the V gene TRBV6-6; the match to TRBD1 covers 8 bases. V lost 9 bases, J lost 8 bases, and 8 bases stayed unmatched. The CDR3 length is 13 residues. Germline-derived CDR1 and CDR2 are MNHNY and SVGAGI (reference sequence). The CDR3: CASVRGQVEKLFF. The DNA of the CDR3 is TGTGCCAGTGTCAGGGGGCAGGTGGAAAAACTGTTTTTT.

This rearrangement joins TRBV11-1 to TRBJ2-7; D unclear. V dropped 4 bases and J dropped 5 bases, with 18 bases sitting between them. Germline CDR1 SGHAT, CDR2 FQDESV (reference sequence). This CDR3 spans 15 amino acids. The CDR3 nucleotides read TGTGCCAGCAGCTCCGGAGAAGGGCCCGGCCACGAGCAGTACTTC. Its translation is CASSSGEGPGHEQYF. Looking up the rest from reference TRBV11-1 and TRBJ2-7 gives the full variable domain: EAEVAQSPRYKITEKSQAVAFWCDPISGHATLYWYRQILGQGPELLVQFQDESVVDDSQLPKDRFSAERLKGVDSTLKIQPAELGDSAMYLCASSSGEGPGHEQYFGPGTRLTVT.

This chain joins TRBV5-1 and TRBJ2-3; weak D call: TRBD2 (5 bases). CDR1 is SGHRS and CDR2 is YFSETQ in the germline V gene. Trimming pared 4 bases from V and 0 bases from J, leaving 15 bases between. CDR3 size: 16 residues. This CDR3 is CASSLPRGISTDTQYF. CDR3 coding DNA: TGCGCCAGCAGCCTCCCACGGGGAATTAGCACAGATACGCAGTATTTT.

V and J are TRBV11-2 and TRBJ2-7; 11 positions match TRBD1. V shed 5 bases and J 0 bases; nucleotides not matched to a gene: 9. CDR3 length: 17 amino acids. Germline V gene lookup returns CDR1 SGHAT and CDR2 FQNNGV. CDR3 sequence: CASSPRSGTGGSYEQYF. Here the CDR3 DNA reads TGTGCCAGCAGCCCCCGATCCGGGACAGGGGGCTCCTACGAGCAGTACTTC.

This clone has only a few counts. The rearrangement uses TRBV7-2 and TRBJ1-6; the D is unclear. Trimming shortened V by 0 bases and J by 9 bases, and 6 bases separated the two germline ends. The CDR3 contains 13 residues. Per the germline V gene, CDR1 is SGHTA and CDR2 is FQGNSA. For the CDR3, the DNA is TGTGCCAGCAGCTTAGCAGGAATTTCACCCCTCCACTTT. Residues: CASSLAGISPLHF. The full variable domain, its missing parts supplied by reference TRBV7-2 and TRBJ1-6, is GAGVSQSPSNKVTEKGKDVELRCDPISGHTALYWYRQSLGQGLEFLIYFQGNSAPDKSGLPSDRFSAERTGGSVSTLTIQRTQQEDSAVYLCASSLAGISPLHFGNGTRLTVT.

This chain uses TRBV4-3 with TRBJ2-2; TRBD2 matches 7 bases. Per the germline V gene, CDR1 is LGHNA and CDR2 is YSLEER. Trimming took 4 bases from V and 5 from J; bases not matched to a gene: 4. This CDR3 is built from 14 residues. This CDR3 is CASSRGTMTGELFF. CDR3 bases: TGCGCCAGCAGCCGGGGGACTATGACCGGGGAGCTGTTTTTT.

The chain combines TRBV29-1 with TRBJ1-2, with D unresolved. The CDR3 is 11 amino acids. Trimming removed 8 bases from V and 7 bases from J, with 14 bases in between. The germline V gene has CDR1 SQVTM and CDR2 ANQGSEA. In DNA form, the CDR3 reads TGCAGCACCCGACAATCTCGTGGCTACACCTTC. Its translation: CSTRQSRGYTF.

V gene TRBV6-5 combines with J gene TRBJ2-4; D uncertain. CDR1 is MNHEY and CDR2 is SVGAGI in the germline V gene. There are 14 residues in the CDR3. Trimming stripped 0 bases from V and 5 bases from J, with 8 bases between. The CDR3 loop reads CASSYSQFQNIQYF. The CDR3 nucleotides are TGTGCCAGCAGTTACTCCCAGTTTCAAAACATTCAGTACTTC.

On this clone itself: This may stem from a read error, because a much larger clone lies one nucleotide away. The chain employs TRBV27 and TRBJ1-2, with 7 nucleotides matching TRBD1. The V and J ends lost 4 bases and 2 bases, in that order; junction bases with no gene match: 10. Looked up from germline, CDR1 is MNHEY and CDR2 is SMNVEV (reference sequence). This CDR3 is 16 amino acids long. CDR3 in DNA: TGTGCCAGCAGTTCCCGTTTTACAGGGGCAAACTATGGCTACACCTTC. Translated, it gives CASSSRFTGANYGYTF.

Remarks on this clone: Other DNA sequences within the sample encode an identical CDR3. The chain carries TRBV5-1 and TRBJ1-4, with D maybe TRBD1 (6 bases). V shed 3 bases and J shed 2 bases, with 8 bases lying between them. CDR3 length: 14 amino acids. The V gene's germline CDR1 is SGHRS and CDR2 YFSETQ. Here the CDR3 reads CASSSQGTNEKLFF. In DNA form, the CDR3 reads TGCGCCAGCAGCTCGCAGGGGACTAATGAAAAACTGTTTTTT.

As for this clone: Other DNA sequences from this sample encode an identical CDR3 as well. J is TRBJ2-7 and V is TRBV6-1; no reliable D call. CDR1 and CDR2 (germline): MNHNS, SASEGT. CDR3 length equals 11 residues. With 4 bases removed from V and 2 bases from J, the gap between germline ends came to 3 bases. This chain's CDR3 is CASSGAYEQYF. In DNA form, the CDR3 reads TGTGCCAGCAGTGGCGCCTACGAGCAGTACTTC.

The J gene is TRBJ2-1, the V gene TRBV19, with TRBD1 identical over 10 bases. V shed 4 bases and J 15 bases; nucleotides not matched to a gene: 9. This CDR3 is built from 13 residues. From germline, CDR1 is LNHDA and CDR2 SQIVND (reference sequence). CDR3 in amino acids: CASSTRDRGFWFF. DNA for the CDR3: TGTGCCAGTAGTACCCGGGACAGGGGCTTTTGGTTCTTC.

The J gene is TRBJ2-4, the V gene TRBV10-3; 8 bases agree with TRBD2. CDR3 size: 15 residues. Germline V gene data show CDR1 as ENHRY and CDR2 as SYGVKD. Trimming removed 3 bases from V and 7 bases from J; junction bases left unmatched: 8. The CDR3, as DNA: TGTGCCATCAGTGACCGGGAGGGATCCCCGAACATTCAGTACTTC. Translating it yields CAISDREGSPNIQYF.

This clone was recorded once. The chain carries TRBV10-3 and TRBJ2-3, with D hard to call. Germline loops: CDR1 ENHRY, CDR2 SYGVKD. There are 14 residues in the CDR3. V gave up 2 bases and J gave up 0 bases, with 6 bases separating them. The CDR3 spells CAISERESTDTQYF. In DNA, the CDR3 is TGTGCCATCAGTGAGAGGGAAAGCACAGATACGCAGTATTTT.

CDR3 in amino acids: CASSLSGAAGGYTF. As DNA, the CDR3 is TGTGCCAGCAGCTTATCTGGGGCCGCGGGTGGCTACACCTTC. V and J are TRBV11-2 and TRBJ1-2, with D possibly matching TRBD1 (5 bases). Germline CDR1 and CDR2: SGHAT and FQNNGV. Trimming took 2 bases from V and 7 from J, leaving 14 bases between them. The CDR3 contains 14 residues.

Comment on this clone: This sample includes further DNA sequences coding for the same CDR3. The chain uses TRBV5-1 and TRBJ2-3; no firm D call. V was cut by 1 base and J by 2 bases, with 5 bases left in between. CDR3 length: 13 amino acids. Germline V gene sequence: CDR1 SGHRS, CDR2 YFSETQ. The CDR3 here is CASSLTYTDTQYF. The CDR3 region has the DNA TGCGCCAGCAGCTTGACCTACACAGATACGCAGTATTTT.

CDR3 nucleotides: TGCAGCGCGAGACAGGGGGACAATTCACCCCTCCACTTT. It yields the protein CSARQGDNSPLHF. The chain employs TRBV29-1 and TRBJ1-6, with TRBD1 identical over 9 bases. CDR1 and CDR2 (germline): SQVTM, ANQGSEA. After removal of 7 bases from V and 7 bases from J, the junction contained 5 bases not matched to a gene. The CDR3 is 13 residues long.